The clone carrying this T cell receptor beta chain has just a few counts. This entry belongs to a study of molecular identifiers for immune sequencing clone quantification. J lost 3 bases, V lost 6 bases, and 1 base had no gene match. The CDR3 has 12 residues. The germline V gene encodes CDR1 ENHRY and CDR2 SYGVKD. Via MiXCR, TCRdb re-called the PCR reads, giving one row per CDR3 protein. The sample holds nearly 650,000 distinct CDR3 sequences, around 25% seen once. Sorted naive CD8 T cells were those defined as CD8+CD4-CCR7+CD45RA+. The source material was naive CD8+ T cells from blood, with Jurkat cell RNA spiked in. Subset reported: FACS-sorted CD8+CD4-CCR7+CD45RA+ naive T cells. V and J are TRBV10-3 and TRBJ1-1, with 7 bases fitting TRBD1. This clonotype originated in a human donor in good health. Some libraries in this study had Jurkat cell RNA spiked in. CDR3 sequence (DNA): TGTGCCATCAGACAGGGGTACACTGAAGCTTTCTTT. This encodes CAIRQGYTEAFF.